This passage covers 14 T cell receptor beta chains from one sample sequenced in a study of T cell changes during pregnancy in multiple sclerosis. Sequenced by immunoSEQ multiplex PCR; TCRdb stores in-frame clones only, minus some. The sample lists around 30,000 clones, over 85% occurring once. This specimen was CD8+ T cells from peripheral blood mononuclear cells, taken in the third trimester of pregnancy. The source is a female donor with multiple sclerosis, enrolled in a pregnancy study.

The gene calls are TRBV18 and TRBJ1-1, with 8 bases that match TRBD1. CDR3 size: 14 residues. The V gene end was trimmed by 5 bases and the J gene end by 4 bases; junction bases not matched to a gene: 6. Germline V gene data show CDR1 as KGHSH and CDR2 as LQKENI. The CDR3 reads CASSAGQGGTEAFF. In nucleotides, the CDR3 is TGTGCCAGCTCAGCAGGACAGGGAGGCACTGAAGCTTTCTTT.

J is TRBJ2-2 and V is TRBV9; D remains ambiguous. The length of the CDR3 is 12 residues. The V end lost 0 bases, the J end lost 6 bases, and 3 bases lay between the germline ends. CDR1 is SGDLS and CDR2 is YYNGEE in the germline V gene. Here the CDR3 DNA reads TGTGCCAGCAGCGTAGCCGCCGGGGAGCTGTTTTTT. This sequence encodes CASSVAAGELFF.

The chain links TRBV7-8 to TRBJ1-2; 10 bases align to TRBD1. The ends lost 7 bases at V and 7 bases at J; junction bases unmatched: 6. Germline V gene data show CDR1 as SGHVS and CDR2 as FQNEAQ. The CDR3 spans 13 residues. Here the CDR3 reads CASTLDRGLGYTF. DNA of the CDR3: TGTGCCAGCACCCTCGACAGGGGGCTTGGCTACACCTTC.

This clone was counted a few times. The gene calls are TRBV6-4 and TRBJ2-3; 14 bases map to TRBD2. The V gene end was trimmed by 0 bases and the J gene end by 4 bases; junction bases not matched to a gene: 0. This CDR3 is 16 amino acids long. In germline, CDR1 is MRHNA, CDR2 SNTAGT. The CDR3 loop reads CASSDSTSGGADTQYF. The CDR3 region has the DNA TGTGCCAGCAGTGACTCGACTAGCGGGGGGGCAGATACGCAGTATTTT.

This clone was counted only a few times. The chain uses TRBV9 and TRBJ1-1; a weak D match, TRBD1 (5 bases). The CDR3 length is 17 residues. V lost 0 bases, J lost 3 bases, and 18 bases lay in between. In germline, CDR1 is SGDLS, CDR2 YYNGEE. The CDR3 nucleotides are TGTGCCAGCAGCGTAGATCCTGTTGGGGCAGGGTACACTGAAGCTTTCTTT. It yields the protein CASSVDPVGAGYTEAFF. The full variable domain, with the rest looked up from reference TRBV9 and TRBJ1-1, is DSGVTQTPKHLITATGQRVTLRCSPRSGDLSVYWYQQSLDQGLQFLIQYYNGEERAKGNILERFSAQQFPDLHSELNLSSLELGDSALYFCASSVDPVGAGYTEAFFGQGTRLTVV.

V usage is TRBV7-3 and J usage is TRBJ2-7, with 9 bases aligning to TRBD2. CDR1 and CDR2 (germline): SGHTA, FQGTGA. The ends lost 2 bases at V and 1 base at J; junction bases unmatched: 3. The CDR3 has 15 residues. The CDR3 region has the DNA TGTGCCAGCAGCTTAGCCAGCGGGGGGTCCTACGAGCAGTACTTC. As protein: CASSLASGGSYEQYF.

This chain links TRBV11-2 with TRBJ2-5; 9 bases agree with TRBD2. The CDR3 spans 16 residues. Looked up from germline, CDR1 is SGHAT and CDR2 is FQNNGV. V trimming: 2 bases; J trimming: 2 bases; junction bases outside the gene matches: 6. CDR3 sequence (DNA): TGTGCCAGCAGCTTACTTCTAGCGGGGACTCAAGAGACCCAGTACTTC. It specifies CASSLLLAGTQETQYF.

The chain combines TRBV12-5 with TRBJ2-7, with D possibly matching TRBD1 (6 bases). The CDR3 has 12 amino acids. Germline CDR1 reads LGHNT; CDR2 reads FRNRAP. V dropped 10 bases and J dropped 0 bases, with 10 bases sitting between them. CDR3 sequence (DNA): TGTGCTACGCAGGGGAACTCCTACGAGCAGTACTTC. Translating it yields CATQGNSYEQYF.

The CDR3 is CASSSYTDRDGGGYTF. DNA of the CDR3: TGTGCCAGCAGCTCCTACACGGACAGGGATGGGGGTGGCTACACCTTC. The rearrangement links TRBV7-9 to TRBJ1-2; 8 nucleotides agree with TRBD1. This CDR3 contains 16 residues. Germline V gives CDR1 SEHNR, CDR2 FQNEAQ (reference sequence). With 4 bases clipped from V and 7 bases from J, the junction kept 14 bases outside the gene matches. The full variable domain, in which reference TRBV7-9 and TRBJ1-2 provide the parts outside the CDR3, is DTGVSQNPRHKITKRGQNVTFRCDPISEHNRLYWYRQTLGQGPEFLTYFQNEAQLEKSRLLSDRFSAERPKGSFSTLEIQRTEQGDSAMYLCASSSYTDRDGGGYTFGSGTRLTVV.

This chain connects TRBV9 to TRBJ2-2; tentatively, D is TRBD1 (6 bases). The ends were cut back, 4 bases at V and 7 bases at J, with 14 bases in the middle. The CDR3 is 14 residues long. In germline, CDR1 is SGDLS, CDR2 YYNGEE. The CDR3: CASSPEGVSGELFF. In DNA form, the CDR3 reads TGTGCCAGCAGCCCCGAGGGGGTGAGCGGGGAGCTGTTTTTT.

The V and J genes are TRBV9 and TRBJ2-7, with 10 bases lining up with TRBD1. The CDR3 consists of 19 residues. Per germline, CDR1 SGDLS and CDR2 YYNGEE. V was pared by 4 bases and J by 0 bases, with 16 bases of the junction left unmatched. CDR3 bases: TGTGCCAGCAGCCCCAGAGGACAGGGGGAATATCCGAGCTCCTACGAGCAGTACTTC. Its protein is CASSPRGQGEYPSSYEQYF.

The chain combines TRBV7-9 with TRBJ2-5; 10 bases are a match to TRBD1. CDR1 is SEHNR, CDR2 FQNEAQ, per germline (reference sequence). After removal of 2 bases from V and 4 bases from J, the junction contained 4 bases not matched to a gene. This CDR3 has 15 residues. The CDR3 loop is CASSLRQGAGETQYF. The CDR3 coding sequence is TGTGCCAGCAGCTTAAGACAGGGGGCCGGAGAGACCCAGTACTTC.

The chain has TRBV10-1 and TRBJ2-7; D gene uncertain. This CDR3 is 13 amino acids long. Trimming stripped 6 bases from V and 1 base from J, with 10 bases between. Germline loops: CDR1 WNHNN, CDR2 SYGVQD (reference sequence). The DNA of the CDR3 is TGCGCCAGCAGCCTGTTGCAGTCCTACGAGCAGTACTTC. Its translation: CASSLLQSYEQYF.

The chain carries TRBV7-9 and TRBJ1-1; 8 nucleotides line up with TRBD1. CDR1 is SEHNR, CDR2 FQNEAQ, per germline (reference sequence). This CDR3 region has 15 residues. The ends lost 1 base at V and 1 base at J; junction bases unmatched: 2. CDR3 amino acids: CASSLVGQGNTEAFF. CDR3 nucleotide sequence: TGTGCCAGCAGCTTAGTTGGACAGGGGAACACTGAAGCTTTCTTT.